The 31 T cell receptor beta chains listed next were all sequenced from one sample in a study of beta chain features in type 1 diabetes. The investigators reverse transcribed all of the isolated RNA, so they sequenced expressed TCRB transcripts. Using immunoSEQ multiplex PCR, the repertoire was profiled, and TCRdb retains in-frame clones only, with some absent. The table has around 450,000 clones, 9.5% to 12% seen once. The material sequenced was naive CD4+ T cells from blood. These receptor sequences come from a woman aged 18 to 35 in good health.

This clone came up a few times. J is TRBJ2-1 and V is TRBV29-1; 9 positions match TRBD2. CDR1 SQVTM and CDR2 ANQGSEA come from the germline V gene. The length of the CDR3 is 15 residues. The V segment lost 4 bases and the J segment 5 bases; nucleotides outside the gene matches: 9. CDR3 sequence: CSVGRVAGVHNEQFF. CDR3 coding DNA: TGCAGCGTTGGGAGGGTAGCGGGAGTACACAATGAGCAGTTCTTC.

The sample holds a few counts of this clone. The chain has TRBV29-1 and TRBJ1-1; D ambiguous. The CDR3 length is 12 residues. Germline V gene data show CDR1 as SQVTM and CDR2 as ANQGSEA. The V end lost 5 bases, the J end lost 4 bases, and 11 bases lay between the germline ends. The CDR3 DNA follows: TGCAGCGTTAAGGGCTTTATCACTGAAGCTTTCTTT. Its translation is CSVKGFITEAFF.

The chain has TRBV19 and TRBJ2-5; D possibly corresponds to TRBD2 (6 bases). The CDR3 is 14 amino acids. CDR1 LNHDA and CDR2 SQIVND come from the germline V gene (reference sequence). The V end was cut by 4 bases, the J end by 5 bases, with 14 bases between. CDR3 in DNA: TGTGCCAGTAGTACCGGGGGTCCAGTGGAGACCCAGTACTTC. It specifies CASSTGGPVETQYF.

This clone was observed a few times. This chain links TRBV7-2 with TRBJ2-6; D unclear. Trimming left V 1 base short and J 4 bases short, with 5 bases between. This CDR3 has 14 residues. Germline loops: CDR1 SGHTA, CDR2 FQGNSA. The CDR3 DNA follows: TGTGCCAGCAGCTTAGGGGCAGGGGCCAACGTCCTGACTTTC. Its translation is CASSLGAGANVLTF.

The sample holds a few counts of this clone. This chain joins TRBV4-2 and TRBJ2-1; 15 bases are a match to TRBD2. The germline V gene has CDR1 LGHNA and CDR2 YNFKEQ. Trimming took 4 bases from V and 8 from J; bases not matched to a gene: 3. The CDR3 runs to 15 residues. CDR3 sequence: CASSLGLAGGDEQFF. Here the CDR3 DNA reads TGTGCCAGCAGCCTGGGACTAGCGGGAGGTGATGAGCAGTTCTTC.

To note about this clone: The identical CDR3 is also encoded by other nucleotide sequences in the sample. V usage is TRBV15 and J usage is TRBJ2-3, with D tentatively TRBD2 (6 bases). The CDR3 is 12 residues long. The germline gives CDR1 LNHNV, CDR2 YYDKDF (reference sequence). Trimming pared 5 bases from V and 6 bases from J, leaving 9 bases between. CDR3 coding DNA: TGTGCCACCAGCCGGGGGAGGGATACGCAGTATTTT. The encoded protein is CATSRGRDTQYF.

This clone turned up a few times. The chain uses TRBV6-6 and TRBJ1-6; possibly TRBD1 for D (5 bases). Deletions cut 6 bases from V and 10 bases from J, with 13 bases between. The CDR3 extends over 13 amino acids. CDR1 MNHNY and CDR2 SVGAGI come from the germline V gene (reference sequence). The CDR3 sequence: CASRVQGGSPLHF. The CDR3 nucleotides read TGTGCCAGCAGAGTGCAGGGTGGGTCACCCCTCCACTTT.

This chain connects TRBV5-1 to TRBJ2-4; D might be TRBD1 (6 bases). Deletions cut 7 bases from V and 0 bases from J, with 11 bases between. This CDR3 is 14 amino acids long. Germline CDR1 and CDR2: SGHRS and YFSETQ. The CDR3 DNA reads as TGCGCCAGCTCGACAGGCTCAGCCAAAAACATTCAGTACTTC. This translates into CASSTGSAKNIQYF. Variable domain in full (rest from reference TRBV5-1 and TRBJ2-4): KAGVTQTPRYLIKTRGQQVTLSCSPISGHRSVSWYQQTPGQGLQFLFEYFSETQRNKGNFPGRFSGRQFSNSRSEMNVSTLELGDSALYLCASSTGSAKNIQYFGAGTRLSVL.

This chain connects TRBV2 to TRBJ2-1; the match to TRBD2 covers 7 bases. This CDR3 region has 14 residues. Germline V CDR1 and CDR2: SNHLY, FYNNEI. Germline trimming cut 11 bases from V and 0 bases from J; bases unmatched to any gene: 7. In DNA, the CDR3 is TGTGCCTCCCTAGCGGAGGTCTCCTACAATGAGCAGTTCTTC. Translating it yields CASLAEVSYNEQFF.

This clone was seen only a few times. The rearrangement uses TRBV4-1 and TRBJ2-5; 8 bases are a match to TRBD2. Germline-derived CDR1 and CDR2 are MGHRA and YSYEKL. The junction had 8 bases not matched to a gene; V was cut back by 0 bases and J by 2 bases. The CDR3 is made up of 17 amino acids. The CDR3 DNA reads as TGCGCCAGCAGCCAAGATCGGGGCGGGGGGACACAAGAGACCCAGTACTTC. Protein: CASSQDRGGGTQETQYF.

This clone was seen only a few times. The V call is TRBV29-1, the J call TRBJ2-7; D not certain. Germline V lookup: CDR1 SQVTM, CDR2 ANQGSEA. This CDR3 is 11 amino acids long. The V gene lost 6 bases and the J gene lost 3 bases, with 9 bases spanning the gap. DNA of the CDR3: TGCAGCGTCGGCAACAGCTACGAGCAGTACGTC. This translates into CSVGNSYEQYV.

The chain combines TRBV4-3 with TRBJ2-3, with 12 bases matching TRBD2. Trimming at V came to 4 bases and at J to 7 bases, leaving 3 bases not matched to a gene. Germline lookup yields CDR1 LGHNA and CDR2 YSLEER. The CDR3 length is 14 residues. CDR3 in DNA: TGCGCCAGCAGCCGGACTAGCGGGACCTATACGCAGTATTTT. Its translation: CASSRTSGTYTQYF.

The genes are TRBV27 and TRBJ2-7; 12 positions agree with TRBD1. Trimming took 5 bases from V and 6 from J; bases not matched to a gene: 8. This CDR3 has 15 amino acids. Germline CDR1 and CDR2: MNHEY and SMNVEV (reference sequence). CDR3 residues: CASSIRGQGAGEQYF. Written as DNA, the CDR3 is TGTGCCAGCAGTATAAGGGGACAGGGGGCAGGCGAGCAGTACTTC.

The rearrangement links TRBV29-1 to TRBJ1-2; TRBD1 might be the D (5 bases). The CDR3 totals 11 residues. The V and J ends lost 6 bases and 10 bases respectively, with 15 bases between them. The germline gives CDR1 SQVTM, CDR2 ANQGSEA. The CDR3 bases are TGCAGCGTCAGGGACTTCGAATTCTACACCTTC. Translating gives CSVRDFEFYTF.

The V and J genes are TRBV4-2 and TRBJ1-5; D not certain. Trimming cost V 3 bases and J 4 bases, with 4 bases left between them. CDR1 LGHNA and CDR2 YNFKEQ come from the germline V gene. The CDR3 runs 12 residues. CDR3 sequence: CASSQGNQPQHF. The CDR3, as DNA: TGTGCCAGCAGCCAGGGGAATCAGCCCCAGCATTTT.

This clone was observed a handful of times. The V and J genes are TRBV20-1 and TRBJ2-1; possibly TRBD2 for D (6 bases). The ends were cut back, 3 bases at V and 13 bases at J, with 13 bases in the middle. The CDR3 totals 11 residues. Germline CDR1 reads DFQATT; CDR2 reads SNEGSKA (reference sequence). CDR3 coding DNA: TGCAGTGCTAGTGGACTACAGCACCAGTTCTTC. Its protein product is CSASGLQHQFF.

The chain carries TRBV2 and TRBJ1-4; possibly TRBD1 for D (5 bases). Trimming cost V 3 bases and J 11 bases, with 19 bases left between them. The CDR3 has 15 amino acids. Germline CDR1 SNHLY, CDR2 FYNNEI. The CDR3 spells CASSEFEGPRSKLFF. Here the CDR3 DNA reads TGTGCCAGCAGTGAGTTCGAGGGACCAAGGAGTAAACTGTTTTTT.

V and J are TRBV5-1 and TRBJ2-7, with D unclear. CDR3 length: 13 amino acids. Trimming took 3 bases from V and 2 from J, leaving 9 bases between them. The germline V gene has CDR1 SGHRS and CDR2 YFSETQ. The CDR3 loop is CASSYTSAYEQYF. CDR3 DNA sequence: TGCGCCAGCAGCTATACTTCGGCCTACGAGCAGTACTTC.

Notes on this clone: Just one base apart from a much larger clone, this may be a read error. V gene TRBV7-6 combines with J gene TRBJ2-1, with D uncertain. The CDR3 length is 11 residues. V was pared by 3 bases and J by 5 bases, with 2 bases between. Germline CDR1 and CDR2: SGHVS and FNYEAQ. CDR3 residues: CASSFHNEQFF. CDR3 in DNA: TGTGCCAGCAGCTTTCACAATGAGCAGTTCTTC.

The chain has TRBV27 and TRBJ1-6; 9 nucleotides line up with TRBD1. The CDR3 contains 14 residues. The trim removed 5 bases at V and 9 bases at J, leaving 5 bases unmatched. CDR1 is MNHEY and CDR2 is SMNVEV in the germline V gene (reference sequence). CDR3 amino acids: CASSATGGTSPLHF. The CDR3 nucleotides read TGTGCCAGCAGTGCGACAGGGGGGACTTCACCCCTCCACTTT.

This clone showed up just a few times. V gene TRBV7-8 combines with J gene TRBJ2-7; D unclear. CDR3 size: 14 residues. The V gene lost 1 base and the J gene lost 6 bases, with 13 bases spanning the gap. Per the germline V gene, CDR1 is SGHVS and CDR2 is FQNEAQ. CDR3 sequence reads: CASSLGGPEREQYF. The CDR3 DNA reads as TGTGCCAGCAGCTTAGGTGGCCCAGAACGCGAGCAGTACTTC.

The chain uses TRBV28 and TRBJ1-1; D is unclear. CDR3 length: 13 residues. Trimming left V 4 bases short and J 13 bases short, with 19 bases between. Germline V gives CDR1 MDHEN, CDR2 SYDVKM. The CDR3 bases are TGTGCCAGCAGTTCCTGGACGATAAGGAGAGGTTTCTTT. The encoded protein is CASSSWTIRRGFF.

This clone was seen more than once but under ten times. This chain uses TRBV19 with TRBJ2-6; D not certain. V was clipped by 2 bases and J by 0 bases, with 17 bases between them. The CDR3 is 19 amino acids. Germline V lookup: CDR1 LNHDA, CDR2 SQIVND (reference sequence). The CDR3, as DNA: TGTGCCAGTAGTATACCGGGCCGGCCACTGATCTCTGGGGCCAACGTCCTGACTTTC. Translating it yields CASSIPGRPLISGANVLTF.

The rearrangement joins TRBV11-3 to TRBJ2-1; 8 nucleotides line up with TRBD1. V shed 3 bases, J shed 9 bases, and the junction held 10 bases outside the gene matches. Germline V gives CDR1 SGHNT, CDR2 YENEEA. This CDR3 has 15 amino acids. Here the CDR3 DNA reads TGTGCCAGCAGCTTGAGCAGGGGGCTGTTGATTGAGCAGTTCTTC. Translation: CASSLSRGLLIEQFF.

This clone was found many times. This sequence joins TRBV30 and TRBJ1-2; a weak D match, TRBD1 (6 bases). This CDR3 is 13 amino acids long. Trimming left V 0 bases short and J 7 bases short, with 12 bases between. Germline assignment: CDR1 GTSNPN and CDR2 SVGIG (reference sequence). This CDR3 reads CAWSVTGTLGYTF. The CDR3 DNA reads as TGTGCCTGGAGTGTAACAGGGACCCTTGGCTACACCTTC.

The V call is TRBV15, the J call TRBJ2-3; no firm D call. V dropped 0 bases and J dropped 0 bases, with 10 bases sitting between them. The CDR3 has 16 residues. Germline values: CDR1 LNHNV, CDR2 YYDKDF (reference sequence). CDR3 coding DNA: TGTGCCACCAGCAGAGAAGAACAGAAAAGCACAGATACGCAGTATTTT. Encoded protein: CATSREEQKSTDTQYF.

V and J are TRBV13 and TRBJ1-2; tentatively, D is TRBD1 (5 bases). Germline V gene sequence: CDR1 PRHDT, CDR2 FYEKMQ (reference sequence). The V end was cut by 8 bases, the J end by 5 bases, with 12 bases between. The CDR3 consists of 12 residues. CDR3 sequence reads: CASSARVYGYTF. As DNA, the CDR3 is TGTGCCAGCTCCGCCAGGGTATATGGCTACACCTTC. Based on the CDR3 plus reference TRBV13 and TRBJ1-2, the full variable domain is AAGVIQSPRHLIKEKRETATLKCYPIPRHDTVYWYQQGPGQDPQFLISFYEKMQSDKGSIPDRFSAQQFSDYHSELNMSSLELGDSALYFCASSARVYGYTFGSGTRLTVV.

Worth noting for this clone: At one of its ends the junction is not consistent with the germline gene, which may arise from a read error. V gene TRBV7-2 combines with J gene TRBJ2-5; 10 bases agree with TRBD2. The CDR3 is made up of 14 amino acids. Germline CDR1 is SGHTA and CDR2 is FQGNSA. The CDR3 region is CASSDPGLATAPDF. CDR3 nucleotide sequence: TGTGCCAGCAGCGACCCGGGACTAGCGACCGCCCCTGACTTC.

Only a few counts were recorded for this clone. This chain connects TRBV9 to TRBJ2-3; 9 bases agree with TRBD2. The V gene's germline CDR1 is SGDLS and CDR2 YYNGEE. The trim removed 3 bases at V and 0 bases at J, leaving 2 bases unmatched. The CDR3 is 15 residues long. CDR3 in DNA: TGTGCCAGCAGCGAGCGGGGGGCCAGCACAGATACGCAGTATTTT. Its translation is CASSERGASTDTQYF.

The chain has TRBV19 and TRBJ1-3; weak D call: TRBD1 (5 bases). The CDR3 is made up of 17 amino acids. V lost 8 bases, J lost 3 bases, and 23 bases lay in between. CDR1 and CDR2 from the germline V gene are LNHDA and SQIVND (reference sequence). CDR3 loop: CASAPKRWGLSGNTIYF. The CDR3 region has the DNA TGTGCCAGTGCACCCAAGCGGTGGGGCTTGAGTGGAAACACCATATATTTT.

The rearrangement uses TRBV7-2 and TRBJ1-6; D gene unclear. Germline V gives CDR1 SGHTA, CDR2 FQGNSA. The CDR3 contains 15 residues. Trimming left V 5 bases short and J 0 bases short, with 8 bases between. The CDR3 sequence is CASSTVSSYNSPLHF. Written as DNA, the CDR3 is TGTGCCAGCAGCACCGTTAGCTCCTATAATTCACCCCTCCACTTT.